This entry lists 14 T cell receptor beta chains sequenced from one sample in a study of T cells in women clearing cervical HPV infection. Using immunoSEQ multiplex PCR, the repertoire was profiled, and TCRdb retains in-frame clones only, with some absent. Its listing shows approximately 33,000 clones. The sample taken for sequencing was blood buffy coat. These receptors originate from a woman aged 18 to 75 with a cervical HPV16 infection that either progressed to CIN3+ or cleared (not recorded which).

As regards this clone: With the read ending 3 residues before the CDR3 end, the germline J gene is used to fill in that end. This chain joins TRBV18 and TRBJ2-4; D is perhaps TRBD2 (5 bases). The CDR3 runs to 15 residues. The V gene's germline CDR1 is KGHSH and CDR2 LQKENI. The sequenced CDR3 bases are TGTGCCAGCTCACCACCCTCCAGGTCTGACTATGGT. Its protein is CASSPPSRSDYG. The whole CDR3 sequence reads CASSPPSRSDYGQYF.

To note about this clone: An end of the junction differs from the germline gene, which may be a read error. The read terminates 3 residues ahead of where the CDR3 ends, so the germline J gene completes it. This chain links TRBV20-1 with TRBJ2-2; 7 nucleotides match TRBD2. Germline values: CDR1 DFQATT, CDR2 SNEGSKA (reference sequence). CDR3 length: 15 residues. CDR3 bases read: TGCAGCGCTAGGCTGGCGGGAGATCGCACCGGGGAG. Translating it yields CSARLAGDRTGE. The entire CDR3 protein reads CSARLAGDRTGELFF.

Of note for this clone: With the read ending 3 residues before the CDR3 end, the germline J gene is used to fill in that end. The chain couples TRBV18 to TRBJ1-5; unclear D gene. The CDR3 is 17 amino acids. Germline V lookup: CDR1 KGHSH, CDR2 LQKENI. The ends were cut back, 4 bases at V and 0 bases at J, with 16 bases in the middle. The covered CDR3 bases are TGTGCCAGCTCACGGAAGCAGGACTTTTATAGCAATCAGCCC. This sequence encodes CASSRKQDFYSNQP. The CDR3 in its entirety is CASSRKQDFYSNQPQHF.

As regards this clone: The CDR3 end falls 3 residues outside the read, so it is completed with the germline J gene. This chain uses TRBV7-9 with TRBJ1-6; D is uncertain. Deletions cut 2 bases from V and 9 bases from J, with 5 bases between. This CDR3 comprises 12 residues. Germline CDR1 SEHNR, CDR2 FQNEAQ (reference sequence). The CDR3 DNA, read in part, is TGTGCCAGCAGCTTAACCGGTTCACCC. This codes for CASSLTGSP. The full CDR3 sequence reads CASSLTGSPLHF.

On this clone itself: The read ends 3 residues shy of where the CDR3 ends; the end is completed using the germline J gene. The rearrangement links TRBV6-1 to TRBJ2-2; maybe TRBD2 (5 bases). Trimming took 3 bases from V and 6 from J, leaving 14 bases between them. Germline assignment: CDR1 MNHNS and CDR2 SASEGT. This CDR3 is 15 amino acids long. CDR3 DNA (partial): TGTGCCAGCAGTGACATTGGCCGAGGGCCCGGGGAG. Translated, it gives CASSDIGRGPGE. The whole CDR3 protein is CASSDIGRGPGELFF.

In terms of frequency, this clone is medium-sized. The read terminates 3 residues ahead of where the CDR3 ends, so the germline J gene completes it. V and J are TRBV7-3 and TRBJ2-3; 8 bases agree with TRBD1. This CDR3 region has 15 residues. Germline lookup yields CDR1 SGHTA and CDR2 FQGTGA. Trimming removed 1 base from V and 5 bases from J; junction bases left unmatched: 5. CDR3 DNA, as far as it was read: TGTGCCAGCAGCTTAAACGGACAGGGAGGAGATACG. This sequence encodes CASSLNGQGGDT. The entire CDR3 reads CASSLNGQGGDTQYF.

CDR3 DNA (partial): TGTGCCAGCAGCTTGAGCGGAAACAATGAG. This gives the protein CASSLSGNNE. Given in full, the CDR3 is CASSLSGNNEQFF. The chain links TRBV11-1 to TRBJ2-1; a weak D match, TRBD2 (5 bases). The read comes to an end 3 residues before the CDR3 does, leaving the germline J gene to fill in the end. From germline, CDR1 is SGHAT and CDR2 FQDESV (reference sequence). V dropped 3 bases and J dropped 5 bases, with 8 bases sitting between them. The CDR3 sequence is 13 residues long.

The DNA read from the CDR3 is TGTGCCAGCAGCTTCTACCAGGCCCTACCCTATGGC. Its protein product is CASSFYQALPYG. The whole CDR3 protein reads CASSFYQALPYGYTF. The chain uses TRBV5-6 and TRBJ1-2; D is unresolved. The read is 3 residues too short to cover the CDR3 end, so that end is filled in from the germline J gene. This CDR3 is built from 15 residues. Trimming took off 2 bases at V and 4 bases at J, with 15 bases between the two ends. Per the germline V gene, CDR1 is SGHDT and CDR2 is YYEEEE.

On this clone: The read finishes 3 residues shy of the CDR3 end, and the germline J gene is used to complete it. This chain links TRBV2 with TRBJ2-3, with TRBD1 matching over 7 bases. This CDR3 is built from 14 residues. Germline V gives CDR1 SNHLY, CDR2 FYNNEI. CDR3 DNA, as far as it was read: TGTGCCAGCAGTGAAGCAGGGGGCCAACAGCCG. This translates into CASSEAGGQQP. The whole CDR3 is CASSEAGGQQPQYF.

As to this clone: The observed sequence ends 3 residues before the CDR3 terminus, with the missing tail filled in from the germline J gene. The gene calls are TRBV20-1 and TRBJ1-2, with TRBD1 matching 8 bases. Germline trimming cut 6 bases from V and 4 bases from J; bases unmatched to any gene: 10. Per germline, CDR1 DFQATT and CDR2 SNEGSKA (reference sequence). CDR3 length: 14 residues. The sequenced CDR3 bases are TGCAGTGCAACACAGGGGGGAAGTGTCTATGGC. Protein product: CSATQGGSVYG. The entire CDR3 protein is CSATQGGSVYGYTF.

As for this clone: The read stops 3 residues short of the end of the CDR3; the missing end is completed from the germline J gene. The gene calls are TRBV5-1 and TRBJ2-1; weak D call: TRBD2 (5 bases). The CDR3 length is 17 residues. V was trimmed by 1 base and J by 7 bases, leaving 21 bases between them. The germline CDR1 and CDR2 sequences are SGHRS and YFSETQ. The CDR3 is CASSLFSLVERRNEQFF. Incomplete CDR3 DNA: TGCGCCAGCAGCTTGTTCTCACTAGTGGAGAGACGTAATGAG.

The CDR3: CASSEAGRPTHEQYF. The covered CDR3 bases are TGTGCCAGCAGTGAAGCAGGCAGGCCCACCCACGAG. V gene TRBV6-1 combines with J gene TRBJ2-7; D call uncertain. The sequence runs out 3 residues before the end of the CDR3; the remainder is reconstructed from the germline J gene. CDR3 size: 15 residues. Trimming removed 0 bases at V and 5 bases at J, with 14 bases between. The germline V gene encodes CDR1 MNHNS and CDR2 SASEGT.

Comment on this clone: The read ends 3 residues shy of where the CDR3 ends; the end is completed using the germline J gene. The chain has TRBV5-6 and TRBJ2-1; D is perhaps TRBD2 (6 bases). Trimming cost V 2 bases and J 4 bases, with 13 bases left between them. Germline CDR1 and CDR2: SGHDT and YYEEEE. The CDR3 is 15 residues long. CDR3 DNA (partial): TGTGCCAGCAGCTTTCGTGGGGGGAGTTACAATGAG. It yields the protein CASSFRGGSYNE. The full CDR3 reads CASSFRGGSYNEQFF. Looking up the rest from reference TRBV5-6 and TRBJ2-1 gives the full variable domain: DAGVTQSPTHLIKTRGQQVTLRCSPKSGHDTVSWYQQALGQGPQFIFQYYEEEERQRGNFPDRFSGHQFPNYSSELNVNALLLGDSALYLCASSFRGGSYNEQFFGPGTRLTVL.

Note on this clone: The CDR3 is cut off 3 residues early in the read; its end comes from the germline J gene. V and J are TRBV19 and TRBJ1-6; a weak D match, TRBD1 (5 bases). The CDR3 length is 16 residues. V was trimmed by 3 bases and J by 3 bases, leaving 12 bases between them. CDR1 is LNHDA and CDR2 is SQIVND in the germline V gene (reference sequence). The CDR3 DNA, read in part, is TGTGCCAGTAGTATTGCAGGGATGGTCTATAATTCACCC. The encoded protein is CASSIAGMVYNSP. The full CDR3 protein reads CASSIAGMVYNSPLHF. Filled out from reference TRBV19 and TRBJ1-6, the complete variable domain reads DGGITQSPKYLFRKEGQNVTLSCEQNLNHDAMYWYRQDPGQGLRLIYYSQIVNDFQKGDIAEGYSVSREKKESFPLTVTSAQKNPTAFYLCASSIAGMVYNSPLHFGNGTRLTVT.